These 21 T cell receptor beta chains came from one sample sequenced in a study of blood T cell repertoires in COVID-19. This table comes from immunoSEQ multiplex PCR, and its TCRdb copy is limited to in-frame clones, with some not included. The table shows 70,000 to 95,000 clones, with about 81% occurring only once. Source material: peripheral blood. The receptors here all came from a human donor in a cohort sampled during active COVID-19.

The J gene is TRBJ1-1, the V gene TRBV3-1 (or the pseudogene TRBV3-2); 9 bases line up with TRBD1. CDR3 length: 19 amino acids. V was pared by 3 bases and J by 7 bases, with 21 bases of the junction left unmatched. CDR1 is LGHDT and CDR2 is YNNKEL in the germline V gene (reference sequence). CDR3: CASSHRSGTGRGFNLEAFF. Here the CDR3 DNA reads TGTGCCAGCAGCCACCGCTCCGGGACAGGGCGAGGTTTTAACCTTGAAGCTTTCTTT.

CDR3 bases: TGTGCCAGTAGTATAGATGGCTACAGGGGCAATGAGCAGTTCTTC. Translating gives CASSIDGYRGNEQFF. The V and J genes are TRBV19 and TRBJ2-1, with 7 positions matching TRBD1. J gave up 6 bases and V 0 bases, and 5 bases lay outside the gene matches. The CDR3 totals 15 residues. Germline V gene sequence: CDR1 LNHDA, CDR2 SQIVND (reference sequence).

CDR3 sequence reads: CASSLGSSGGFQETQYF. The CDR3 nucleotides read TGTGCCAGCAGCTTAGGCTCAAGTGGGGGGTTCCAAGAGACCCAGTACTTC. The chain has TRBV7-2 and TRBJ2-5; tentatively, D is TRBD2 (6 bases). The CDR3 is made up of 17 amino acids. Trimming pared 1 base from V and 1 base from J, leaving 16 bases between. CDR1 is SGHTA, CDR2 FQGNSA, per germline.

V is TRBV19 and J is TRBJ2-3; the match to TRBD2 covers 12 bases. Germline CDR1 reads LNHDA; CDR2 reads SQIVND (reference sequence). The ends lost 3 bases at V and 2 bases at J; junction bases unmatched: 9. The CDR3 consists of 18 residues. Here the CDR3 DNA reads TGTGCCAGTAGTATTAGGCTAGCGGGGGGGCCCCCCACAGATACGCAGTATTTT. This encodes CASSIRLAGGPPTDTQYF.

This sequence joins TRBV3-1 (or the pseudogene TRBV3-2) and TRBJ1-3; 9 nucleotides agree with TRBD1. Germline-derived CDR1 and CDR2 are LGHDT and YNNKEL (reference sequence). V dropped 2 bases and J dropped 1; count of bases not matched to a gene: 12. The CDR3 consists of 19 residues. The CDR3 loop reads CASSQLPGQGYNSGNTIYF. The CDR3 bases are TGTGCCAGCAGCCAATTACCGGGACAGGGCTATAATTCTGGAAACACCATATATTTT.

V is TRBV7-2 and J is TRBJ1-5; D not certain. The CDR3 contains 14 residues. Germline V gene lookup returns CDR1 SGHTA and CDR2 FQGNSA. V was shortened by 2 bases and J by 2 bases, with 7 bases between the two germline ends. CDR3 DNA: TGTGCCAGCAGCTTAAATGCGGGCAATCAGCCCCAGCATTTT. Translation gives CASSLNAGNQPQHF.

The chain combines TRBV28 with TRBJ2-1; D may be TRBD1 (5 bases). V lost 3 bases and J lost 6, with 15 bases in between. Germline CDR1 is MDHEN and CDR2 is SYDVKM. This CDR3 has 15 residues. The CDR3 loop is CASSFYGVRGNEQFF. The CDR3 DNA reads TGTGCCAGCAGTTTTTACGGCGTTAGGGGCAATGAGCAGTTCTTC.

This chain links TRBV6-2 or TRBV6-3 with TRBJ2-7; 9 nucleotides align to TRBD1. Per the germline V gene, CDR1 is MNHEY and CDR2 is SVGEGT. The CDR3 length is 12 residues. Unmatched junction bases numbered 4, after V lost 7 bases and J lost 6 bases. CDR3 protein: CASIPTGGEQYF. DNA of the CDR3: TGTGCCAGCATCCCGACAGGGGGCGAGCAGTACTTC.

The chain has TRBV7-2 and TRBJ2-1; no clear D. Germline V gene lookup returns CDR1 SGHTA and CDR2 FQGNSA. The CDR3 is 14 amino acids. With 2 bases removed from V and 8 bases from J, the gap between germline ends came to 13 bases. The CDR3 nucleotides are TGTGCCAGCAGCTTAAAGGCGGTGCGTTATGAGCAGTTCTTC. Amino acid sequence: CASSLKAVRYEQFF.

This chain uses TRBV7-9 with TRBJ1-1; D is ambiguous. CDR3 length equals 15 residues. Germline V CDR1 and CDR2: SEHNR, FQNEAQ (reference sequence). V lost 5 bases, J lost 4 bases, and 17 bases lay in between. As DNA, the CDR3 is TGTGCCAGCAGCGCCCTAGGCGGTTCGGGCACTGAAGCTTTCTTT. Translating it yields CASSALGGSGTEAFF. Drawing the rest from reference TRBV7-9 and TRBJ1-1, the complete variable domain is DTGVSQNPRHKITKRGQNVTFRCDPISEHNRLYWYRQTLGQGPEFLTYFQNEAQLEKSRLLSDRFSAERPKGSFSTLEIQRTEQGDSAMYLCASSALGGSGTEAFFGQGTRLTVV.

This chain connects TRBV7-2 to TRBJ2-5, with D perhaps matching TRBD2 (5 bases). V was pared by 2 bases and J by 4 bases, with 11 bases between. Germline V lookup: CDR1 SGHTA, CDR2 FQGNSA. This CDR3 contains 14 residues. The CDR3 is CASSLRGLGETQYF. DNA for the CDR3: TGTGCCAGCAGCTTACGGGGTCTTGGAGAGACCCAGTACTTC.

The chain links TRBV5-1 to TRBJ1-3, with a possible D match to TRBD1 (6 bases). CDR3 length equals 14 residues. Trimming took 2 bases from V and 3 from J, leaving 9 bases between them. CDR1 SGHRS and CDR2 YFSETQ come from the germline V gene. CDR3 in amino acids: CASSLQGGGNTIYF. The CDR3 coding sequence is TGCGCCAGCAGCTTACAGGGCGGTGGAAACACCATATATTTT.

The chain has TRBV7-2 and TRBJ1-1, with 7 bases lining up with TRBD1. The CDR3 sequence is 14 residues long. Germline V CDR1 and CDR2: SGHTA, FQGNSA. The ends lost 6 bases at V and 5 bases at J; junction bases unmatched: 9. The CDR3 reads CASSISTGSTEAFF. The CDR3 DNA is TGTGCCAGCAGTATTTCGACAGGGAGTACTGAAGCTTTCTTT.

The chain is built from TRBV28 and TRBJ2-1; 8 nucleotides agree with TRBD1. J was trimmed by 15 bases and V by 5 bases; bases with no gene match: 12. The CDR3 runs to 13 residues. Germline V gene lookup returns CDR1 MDHEN and CDR2 SYDVKM. The CDR3 here is CASSLRPQGARFF. For the CDR3, the DNA is TGTGCCAGCAGTCTCCGACCTCAGGGGGCGAGGTTCTTC.

V and J are TRBV5-8 and TRBJ1-2; 9 bases are shared with TRBD1. The CDR3 covers 16 residues. Germline V gene data show CDR1 as SGHTS and CDR2 as YDEGEE. Losses at the gene ends were 3 bases for V and 4 bases for J; bases not matched to a gene: 10. CDR3 nucleotides: TGTGCCAGCAGCTACCTGGGCGGACAGGGGCTCTATGGCTACACCTTC. Translated, it gives CASSYLGGQGLYGYTF.

J is TRBJ1-5 and V is TRBV24-1; 8 positions agree with TRBD1. Germline lookup yields CDR1 KGHDR and CDR2 SFDVKD. The CDR3 is 16 amino acids. After removal of 8 bases from V and 2 bases from J, the junction contained 10 bases not matched to a gene. The CDR3 region has the DNA TGTGCCACCAAACGCAGGGGGCTGTCTGGCAATCAGCCCCAGCATTTT. Encoded protein: CATKRRGLSGNQPQHF.

This CDR3 is CASSSTVNTEAFF. CDR3 in DNA: TGTGCCAGCAGCTCTACAGTTAACACTGAAGCTTTCTTT. The genes are TRBV5-4 and TRBJ1-1; D gene uncertain. This CDR3 has 13 amino acids. With 3 bases removed from V and 2 bases from J, the gap between germline ends came to 8 bases. Germline CDR1 SGHNT, CDR2 YYREEE (reference sequence).

This clone was counted only a few times. This specimen includes other DNA sequences encoding the same CDR3. The gene calls are TRBV5-4 and TRBJ2-7; 10 nucleotides align to TRBD1. The CDR3 has 13 residues. Germline CDR1 SGHNT, CDR2 YYREEE (reference sequence). V shed 5 bases and J 7 bases; nucleotides not matched to a gene: 6. DNA of the CDR3: TGTGCCAGCAGTAGGGACAGGGGTAATGAGCAGTACTTC. It encodes CASSRDRGNEQYF.

A single count supports this clone. The chain joins TRBV7-3 to TRBJ2-3; D unresolved. The ends were cut back, 7 bases at V and 5 bases at J, with 13 bases in the middle. CDR3 length equals 13 residues. Germline assignment: CDR1 SGHTA and CDR2 FQGTGA. The CDR3 region has the DNA TGTGCCAGCACCGAAAGCCCGGGAGATACGCAGTATTTT. Translation: CASTESPGDTQYF.

The rearrangement joins TRBV27 to TRBJ2-7, with 7 nucleotides matching TRBD1. V lost 5 bases, J lost 3 bases, and 13 bases stayed unmatched. The germline gives CDR1 MNHEY, CDR2 SMNVEV (reference sequence). The CDR3 extends over 16 amino acids. The CDR3 region is CASSPYRDRIYYEQYF. DNA of the CDR3: TGTGCCAGCAGTCCTTACCGGGACAGAATTTACTACGAGCAGTACTTC.

This sequence joins TRBV19 and TRBJ2-1; 7 bases agree with TRBD2. The V segment lost 7 bases and the J segment 3 bases; nucleotides outside the gene matches: 6. CDR1 LNHDA and CDR2 SQIVND come from the germline V gene (reference sequence). This CDR3 is 14 amino acids long. The CDR3 nucleotides read TGTGCCAGTACCATAGGCGGGGGCTACAATGAGCAGTTCTTC. Protein: CASTIGGGYNEQFF.